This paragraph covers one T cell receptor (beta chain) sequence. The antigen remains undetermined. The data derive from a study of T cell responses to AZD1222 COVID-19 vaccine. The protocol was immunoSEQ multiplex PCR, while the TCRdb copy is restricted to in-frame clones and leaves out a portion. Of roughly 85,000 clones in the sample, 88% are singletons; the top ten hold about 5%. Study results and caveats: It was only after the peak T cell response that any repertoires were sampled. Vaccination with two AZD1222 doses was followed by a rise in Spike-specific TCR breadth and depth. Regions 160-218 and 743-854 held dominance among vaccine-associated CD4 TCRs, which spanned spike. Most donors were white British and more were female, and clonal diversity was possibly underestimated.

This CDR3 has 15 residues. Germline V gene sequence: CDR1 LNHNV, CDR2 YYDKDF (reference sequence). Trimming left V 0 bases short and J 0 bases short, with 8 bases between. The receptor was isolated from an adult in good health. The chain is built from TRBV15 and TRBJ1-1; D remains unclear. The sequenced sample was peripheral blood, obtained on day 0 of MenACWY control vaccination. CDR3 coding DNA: TGTGCCACCAGCAGAGAAGAGGAGTTGAACACTGAAGCTTTCTTT. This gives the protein CATSREEELNTEAFF.